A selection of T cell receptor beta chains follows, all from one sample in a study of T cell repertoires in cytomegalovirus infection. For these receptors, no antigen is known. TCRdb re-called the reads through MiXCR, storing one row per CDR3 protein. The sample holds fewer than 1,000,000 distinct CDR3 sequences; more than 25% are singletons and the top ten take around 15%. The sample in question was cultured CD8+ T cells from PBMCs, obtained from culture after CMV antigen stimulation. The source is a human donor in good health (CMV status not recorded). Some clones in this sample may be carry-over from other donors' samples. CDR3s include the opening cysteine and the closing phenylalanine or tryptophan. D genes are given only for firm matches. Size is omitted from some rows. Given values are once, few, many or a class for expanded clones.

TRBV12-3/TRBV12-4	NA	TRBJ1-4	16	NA	TGTGCCAGCAGTTTAGCGGGGGTGCGGGGGGGTGAAAAACTGTTTTTT	CASSLAGVRGGEKLFF
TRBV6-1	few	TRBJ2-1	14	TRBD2	TGTGCCAGCAGAAGGCTAGCGGGGGCCAATGAGCAGTTCTTC	CASRRLAGANEQFF
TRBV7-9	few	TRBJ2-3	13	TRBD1	TGTGCCAGCAGCCCACGACAGGGGAATACGCAGTATTTT	CASSPRQGNTQYF
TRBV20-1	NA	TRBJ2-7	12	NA	TGCAGTGCTAGATATCAGCCCTACGAGCAGTACTTC	CSARYQPYEQYF
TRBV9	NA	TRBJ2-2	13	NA	TGTGCCAGCGGATGGGGTAGGGCCGGGGAGCTGTTTTTT	CASGWGRAGELFF
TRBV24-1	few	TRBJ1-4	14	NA	TGTGCCACCAGTGACCTCGCCGAGGGGGAAAAACTGTTTTTT	CATSDLAEGEKLFF
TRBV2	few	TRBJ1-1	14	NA	TGTGCCAGCAGTACAGGCAGGATTAACACTGAAGCTTTCTTT	CASSTGRINTEAFF
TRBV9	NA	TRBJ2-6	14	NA	TGTGCCAGCAGCGTAGGGGGCAGGGCCAACGTCCTGACTTTC	CASSVGGRANVLTF
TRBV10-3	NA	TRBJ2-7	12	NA	TGTGCCATCAGTGGGACTGACTACGAGCAGTACTTC	CAISGTDYEQYF
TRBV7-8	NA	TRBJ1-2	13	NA	TGTGCCAGCAGCTCGACGGTGAGCTATGGCTACACCTTC	CASSSTVSYGYTF
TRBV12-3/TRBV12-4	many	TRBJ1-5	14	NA	TGTGCCAGCAGTTTAACGGGTTCCCATCAGCCCCAGCATTTT	CASSLTGSHQPQHF
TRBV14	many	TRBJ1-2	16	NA	TGTGCCAGCAGCCAAGATCGAAGGGGAAGGTCGTATGGCTACACCTTC	CASSQDRRGRSYGYTF
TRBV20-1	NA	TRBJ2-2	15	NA	TGCAGTGCTAGAGATCCCCGACAGATCACCGGGGAGCTGTTTTTT	CSARDPRQITGELFF
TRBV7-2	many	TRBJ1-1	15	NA	TGTGCCAGCAGCTCCCGACCGCGACGGAACGCTGAAGCTTTCTTT	CASSSRPRRNAEAFF